The present entry profiles one T cell receptor beta chain with its context. What it binds is not known. The data were taken from a study of blood T cells in healthy people across ages. General observations from the study: Shifts in expanded clonotypes may have been confounded by donor CMV status, which was unknown.

The donors, aged roughly 6 to 95, were healthy Caucasians from Russia. Isolating PBMCs gave at least 7 million of these cells per sample. For the second PCR, which ran for about 6 to 12 cycles, a sample-barcoded 5' primer and a J-beta primer mix were used. Template switching added a 12-random-nucleotide identifier to every cDNA molecule. TCRdb re-called the 5' RACE reads through MiXCR, storing one row per CDR3 protein. The profile shows roughly 790,000 distinct CDR3 sequences, about 40% of them singletons. The V gene's germline CDR1 is SGHRS and CDR2 YFSETQ. The CDR3 spans 19 residues. The V call is TRBV5-1, the J call TRBJ2-5; D may be TRBD1 or TRBD2 (6 bases each). The closer fit of TRBJ2-7 to the DNA end suggests the J call may be wrong. The sequence derives from an older woman in good health. The material sequenced was blood. CDR3: CASSDDLYRDSDRPYEQYF. The CDR3 nucleotides are TGCGCCAGCAGCGACGATTTATACCGGGACTCCGACAGGCCCTACGAGCAGTACTTC.